The 4 T cell receptor beta chains given below trace back to one sample, sequenced in a study of healthy donors' naive CD4 and CD8 T cells. Starting from 500 ng of total RNA, TCR libraries were made with linear amplification. TCRdb re-analysed the reads in MiXCR, keeping a single row per CDR3 protein. The table has roughly 200,000 distinct CDR3 sequences, over 60% seen once. The sample comprised naive CD4+ and CD8+ T cells sorted from blood, pooled from several donors. These receptor sequences come from a pool of human donors in good health; the sample pools cells from several healthy donors.

The chain employs TRBV5-1 and TRBJ1-5; D may be TRBD1 (5 bases). Germline CDR1 and CDR2: SGHRS and YFSETQ. The CDR3 sequence is 15 residues long. The V end was cut by 0 bases, the J end by 8 bases, with 15 bases between. CDR3: CASSLGEGVMEPQHF. Written as DNA, the CDR3 is TGCGCCAGCAGCTTGGGTGAAGGGGTGATGGAGCCCCAGCATTTT.

This sequence joins TRBV29-1 and TRBJ2-5, with 10 bases fitting TRBD2. Per germline, CDR1 SQVTM and CDR2 ANQGSEA. The CDR3 is 12 amino acids. The J segment lost 5 bases and the V segment lost 7 bases, leaving 4 bases of the junction unmatched. Written as DNA, the CDR3 is TGCAGCGGAGGGACTAGCGAGGAGACCCAGTACTTC. Its protein product is CSGGTSEETQYF. Complete variable domain (other parts from reference TRBV29-1 and TRBJ2-5): SAVISQKPSRDICQRGTSLTIQCQVDSQVTMMFWYRQQPGQSLTLIATANQGSEATYESGFVIDKFPISRPNLTFSTLTVSNMSPEDSSIYLCSGGTSEETQYFGPGTRLLVL.

This sequence joins TRBV19 and TRBJ1-5; D is unresolved. With 7 bases removed from V and 0 bases from J, the gap between germline ends came to 4 bases. CDR3 size: 12 residues. CDR1 and CDR2 (germline): LNHDA, SQIVND (reference sequence). The CDR3 spells CASNRSNQPQHF. The DNA of the CDR3 is TGTGCCAGTAACCGTAGCAATCAGCCCCAGCATTTT.

This chain connects TRBV30 to TRBJ2-7, with 7 bases matching TRBD1. Germline CDR1 is GTSNPN and CDR2 is SVGIG (reference sequence). V shed 0 bases and J 7 bases; nucleotides not matched to a gene: 0. This CDR3 spans 11 amino acids. In DNA, the CDR3 is TGTGCCTGGAGTGTACAGGGGGAGCAGTACTTC. It encodes CAWSVQGEQYF.